This paragraph covers one TCR beta chain sequence. This entry belongs to a study of T cells expressing NK-cell markers. The CDR3 is made up of 14 amino acids. The germline V gene has CDR1 SGHAT and CDR2 FQNNGV. TCRdb reprocessed the 5' RACE reads; each CDR3 protein has one entry and no DNA is given. The table lists approximately 550,000 distinct CDR3 sequences. The V call is TRBV11-2, the J call TRBJ1-6; no DNA is available, so the TRBD1 call from TCRdb remains unchecked. This receptor was identified in a man younger than 35 in good health. The sequencing sample was made of blood T cells: a sorted CD56 or NKG2C T cell subset, CD4+ or CD8+ T cells, or bulk PBMC T cells (not recorded which). CDR3 sequence: CASSFRVTGSPLHF.